This passage covers 2 T cell receptor beta chains from one sample sequenced in a study of blood T cell repertoires in COVID-19. Here immunoSEQ multiplex PCR was the method, and the copy in TCRdb shows in-frame clones only, minus some. The top ten clones hold around 25% of a sample with 150,000 to 200,000 clones, about 85% of them seen once. The sample comprised peripheral blood. These receptors all stem from a man between 60 and 75 years old with acute or convalescent COVID-19.

The V and J genes are TRBV11-2 and TRBJ1-6; D is unclear. Trimming removed 4 bases from V and 7 bases from J, with 20 bases in between. CDR3 length: 17 residues. Germline CDR1 and CDR2: SGHAT and FQNNGV. The CDR3 protein is CASSSRWPGTGNSPLHF. The CDR3 DNA follows: TGTGCCAGCAGCTCTAGGTGGCCGGGTACGGGAAATTCACCCCTCCACTTT.

This rearrangement joins TRBV5-4 to TRBJ2-4; 7 bases agree with TRBD2. Per the germline V gene, CDR1 is SGHNT and CDR2 is YYREEE (reference sequence). The CDR3 covers 14 residues. V was pared by 4 bases and J by 6 bases, with 7 bases of the junction left unmatched. The chain's CDR3 is CASSPPGLRNIQYF. CDR3 sequence (DNA): TGTGCCAGCAGCCCTCCGGGACTAAGAAACATTCAGTACTTC.